These 28 T cell receptor beta chains originate from one sample sequenced in a study of blood T cell repertoires in COVID-19. Repertoires were generated with immunoSEQ multiplex PCR, while TCRdb's copy carries only in-frame clones and drops some. The table includes 190,000 or so clones, about 81% detected once. Sequencing was carried out using PBMCs or T cells enriched from blood (not recorded which). All receptors derive from a man aged 35-49 years who had recovered from COVID-19.

The chain links TRBV5-6 to TRBJ2-1; tentative D call: TRBD1 (6 bases). Deletions cut 0 bases from V and 11 bases from J, with 21 bases between. The V gene's germline CDR1 is SGHDT and CDR2 YYEEEE. There are 16 residues in the CDR3. CDR3 sequence: CASSLARNRVRGKQFF. The CDR3 region has the DNA TGTGCCAGCAGCTTGGCCAGGAACAGGGTCAGGGGAAAGCAGTTCTTC.

The chain links TRBV10-2 to TRBJ2-1; 9 nucleotides agree with TRBD2. The length of the CDR3 is 16 residues. V lost 3 bases to trimming and J lost 9 bases; unmatched junction nucleotides: 12. Germline V lookup: CDR1 WSHSY, CDR2 SAAADI. The CDR3, as DNA: TGCGCCAGCAGTGATGCAGCGGGGGGCTCCGGGGCTGAGCAGTTCTTC. Encoded protein: CASSDAAGGSGAEQFF.

The J gene is TRBJ2-7, the V gene TRBV29-1; D not resolved. Between the trimmed V and J ends, which lost 6 bases and 4 bases, there was a span of 13 bases. Per germline, CDR1 SQVTM and CDR2 ANQGSEA. The CDR3 runs 12 residues. The CDR3 DNA reads TGCAGCGTCCGCAAAACTGAATACGAGCAGTACTTC. Translated: CSVRKTEYEQYF.

With respect to this clone: This sample also contains other DNA sequences that code for the same CDR3. The gene calls are TRBV5-1 and TRBJ1-1; TRBD1 might be the D (6 bases). The CDR3 runs 14 residues. Trimming cost V 4 bases and J 0 bases, with 10 bases left between them. The germline V gene has CDR1 SGHRS and CDR2 YFSETQ. The DNA of the CDR3 is TGCGCCAGCAGCCAGGGGACGGTGAACACTGAAGCTTTCTTT. It codes for CASSQGTVNTEAFF.

The chain is built from TRBV7-9 and TRBJ1-3, with D possibly matching TRBD1 (6 bases). Trimming left V 5 bases short and J 4 bases short, with 12 bases between. This CDR3 comprises 14 residues. Germline lookup yields CDR1 SEHNR and CDR2 FQNEAQ (reference sequence). The CDR3 DNA reads TGTGCCAGCAGCCTCCAGGGGTCCGGAAACACCATATATTTT. Protein: CASSLQGSGNTIYF.

The V and J genes are TRBV5-1 and TRBJ2-5; TRBD2 aligns across 10 bases. This CDR3 is 20 amino acids long. The ends lost 5 bases at V and 6 bases at J; junction bases unmatched: 25. Germline lookup yields CDR1 SGHRS and CDR2 YFSETQ. CDR3 sequence (DNA): TGCGCCAGCAGTACACCCCTAGGAGGGGGAGATAGCGGGAGGAAGCAGACCCAGTACTTC. Protein sequence: CASSTPLGGGDSGRKQTQYF.

The J gene is TRBJ1-3, the V gene TRBV18; possible D gene TRBD1, 6 bases. The length of the CDR3 is 15 residues. Per germline, CDR1 KGHSH and CDR2 LQKENI. Trimming removed 1 base from V and 4 bases from J, with 11 bases in between. The CDR3 DNA is TGTGCCAGCTCACCACTTCGGACAGAAGGAAACACCATATATTTT. It translates to CASSPLRTEGNTIYF.

The rearrangement links TRBV9 to TRBJ1-4, with no clear D. The CDR3 consists of 14 residues. The germline V and J ends were trimmed by 3 bases and 0 bases, with 6 bases remaining between them. CDR1 is SGDLS and CDR2 is YYNGEE in the germline V gene. The CDR3 sequence: CASSAGATNEKLFF. CDR3 coding DNA: TGTGCCAGCAGCGCCGGTGCAACTAATGAAAAACTGTTTTTT.

This clone was counted a single time. The chain links TRBV3-1 (or the pseudogene TRBV3-2) to TRBJ2-7; weak D call: TRBD2 (5 bases). Per the germline V gene, CDR1 is LGHDT and CDR2 is YNNKEL (reference sequence). This CDR3 is 17 amino acids long. V lost 1 base and J 0 bases, leaving 16 bases between the germline ends. The CDR3 bases are TGTGCCAGCAGCCAAGCCGGCGGACTTCCCCACTCCTACGAGCAGTACTTC. The encoded protein is CASSQAGGLPHSYEQYF.

This chain links TRBV19 with TRBJ1-5; TRBD1 matches at 10 bases. V dropped 3 bases and J dropped 9; count of bases not matched to a gene: 5. This CDR3 has 14 amino acids. CDR1 is LNHDA, CDR2 SQIVND, per germline (reference sequence). CDR3 protein: CASSMVTGGWPQHF. The CDR3 DNA reads as TGTGCCAGTAGTATGGTGACAGGGGGCTGGCCCCAGCATTTT.

This chain links TRBV23-1 with TRBJ1-3, with TRBD1 identical over 8 bases. TRBV23-1 carries the ORF label, with uncertain function. The J segment lost 2 bases and the V segment lost 3 bases, leaving 6 bases of the junction unmatched. This CDR3 has 16 amino acids. In DNA form, the CDR3 reads TGCGCCAGCAGTCACCCCGGACAGGGCGCTGGAAACACCATATATTTT. Protein: CASSHPGQGAGNTIYF.

This clone was seen once. The chain links TRBV5-6 to TRBJ2-4; 7 bases align to TRBD1. Germline V gives CDR1 SGHDT, CDR2 YYEEEE. V shed 4 bases, J shed 9 bases, and the junction held 7 bases outside the gene matches. CDR3 length: 13 residues. CDR3 sequence: CASSPDREGIQYF. The CDR3 DNA follows: TGTGCCAGCAGCCCCGACAGGGAAGGCATTCAGTACTTC.

The genes are TRBV6-2 or TRBV6-3 and TRBJ2-6; 7 bases align to TRBD1. After removal of 5 bases from V and 0 bases from J, the junction contained 4 bases not matched to a gene. CDR3 length equals 16 residues. CDR1 and CDR2 (germline): MNHEY, SVGEGT. The CDR3 sequence is CASSPGQSSGANVLTF. In nucleotides, the CDR3 is TGTGCCAGCAGTCCGGGACAGAGCTCTGGGGCCAACGTCCTGACTTTC.

The chain couples TRBV11-2 to TRBJ2-7; 7 bases map to TRBD1. The CDR3 loop spans 16 amino acids. CDR1 is SGHAT and CDR2 is FQNNGV in the germline V gene. The V and J ends lost 5 bases and 3 bases, in that order; junction bases with no gene match: 13. CDR3 protein: CASSPISRRQGYEQYF. The CDR3 DNA follows: TGTGCCAGCAGCCCTATCTCCCGCCGACAGGGCTACGAGCAGTACTTC.

The V call is TRBV7-9, the J call TRBJ1-2; D gene ambiguous. Germline CDR1 SEHNR, CDR2 FQNEAQ (reference sequence). This CDR3 has 13 amino acids. V was clipped by 6 bases and J by 8 bases, with 16 bases between them. Written as DNA, the CDR3 is TGTGCCAGCAGTTTCATTCGGGAGAGCGGCTACACCTTC. It codes for CASSFIRESGYTF.

The V gene is TRBV7-3, the J gene TRBJ2-3, with 14 bases aligning to TRBD2. CDR1 and CDR2 from the germline V gene are SGHTA and FQGTGA. The length of the CDR3 is 16 residues. V trimming: 4 bases; J trimming: 6 bases; junction bases outside the gene matches: 6. This CDR3 is CASSSGTSGSTDTQYF. For the CDR3, the DNA is TGTGCCAGCAGCTCCGGGACTAGCGGGAGTACGGATACGCAGTATTTT. The full variable domain, with the rest looked up from reference TRBV7-3 and TRBJ2-3, is GAGVSQTPSNKVTEKGKYVELRCDPISGHTALYWYRQSLGQGPEFLIYFQGTGAADDSGLPNDRFFAVRPEGSVSTLKIQRTERGDSAVYLCASSSGTSGSTDTQYFGPGTRLTVL.

The chain is built from TRBV10-1 and TRBJ1-2; possibly TRBD1 for D (5 bases). Germline V gives CDR1 WNHNN, CDR2 SYGVQD (reference sequence). CDR3 length: 17 residues. Trimming removed 0 bases at V and 4 bases at J, with 18 bases between. CDR3 in amino acids: CASSESGQRTGFYGYTF. As DNA, the CDR3 is TGCGCCAGCAGTGAGTCGGGGCAGCGAACAGGATTCTATGGCTACACCTTC.

The chain carries TRBV4-1 and TRBJ1-1; the match to TRBD1 covers 7 bases. CDR3 length: 16 amino acids. V shed 2 bases and J 3 bases; nucleotides not matched to a gene: 9. CDR1 is MGHRA, CDR2 YSYEKL, per germline. This chain's CDR3 is CASSQQAGQVDTEAFF. Written as DNA, the CDR3 is TGCGCCAGCAGCCAACAAGCCGGACAGGTGGACACTGAAGCTTTCTTT.

The V and J genes are TRBV10-3 and TRBJ1-2; perhaps TRBD1 as D (5 bases). V dropped 0 bases and J dropped 10 bases, with 9 bases sitting between them. The CDR3 runs to 12 residues. The germline gives CDR1 ENHRY, CDR2 SYGVKD. CDR3 in DNA: TGTGCCATCAGTGAGTCTGGAGGGGTCTACACCTTC. Residues: CAISESGGVYTF.

This rearrangement joins TRBV18 to TRBJ1-2; D is possibly TRBD1 (5 bases). The CDR3 covers 14 residues. The germline V and J ends were trimmed by 0 bases and 11 bases, with 16 bases remaining between them. Per the germline V gene, CDR1 is KGHSH and CDR2 is LQKENI. CDR3 sequence (DNA): TGTGCCAGCTCACCACCGGGACTGGAAGTTTTGTACACCTTC. This gives the protein CASSPPGLEVLYTF.

The chain is built from TRBV6-6 and TRBJ1-1, with D tentatively TRBD1 (6 bases). The CDR3 is 15 amino acids. The V end lost 7 bases, the J end lost 0 bases, and 15 bases lay between the germline ends. Per germline, CDR1 MNHNY and CDR2 SVGAGI (reference sequence). The CDR3 nucleotides are TGTGCCAGCACCTTCGGGGGGCTACTGAACACTGAAGCTTTCTTT. Amino acid sequence: CASTFGGLLNTEAFF.

This clone was seen only a few times. The V gene is TRBV11-1, the J gene TRBJ2-3; D not resolved. Trimming took off 5 bases at V and 0 bases at J, with 9 bases between the two ends. There are 14 residues in the CDR3. Germline-derived CDR1 and CDR2 are SGHAT and FQDESV (reference sequence). The CDR3 DNA follows: TGTGCCAGCAGCCGAATACTCAGCACAGATACGCAGTATTTT. Encoded protein: CASSRILSTDTQYF.

This clone was seen just once. The J gene is TRBJ1-1, the V gene TRBV19, with TRBD1 identical over 10 bases. Germline CDR1 LNHDA, CDR2 SQIVND (reference sequence). V gave up 5 bases and J gave up 5 bases; unmatched junction bases: 8. The CDR3 runs to 15 residues. CDR3 in amino acids: CASSHRGTGETEAFF. The CDR3 bases are TGTGCCAGTAGTCACCGAGGGACAGGGGAGACTGAAGCTTTCTTT.

The rearrangement links TRBV30 to TRBJ2-5; no firm D call. The germline gives CDR1 GTSNPN, CDR2 SVGIG (reference sequence). V lost 3 bases to trimming and J lost 1 base, with 18 bases between them. This CDR3 comprises 16 residues. The CDR3: CAWRGPDRYPQETQYF. The CDR3 coding sequence is TGTGCCTGGAGGGGCCCTGACCGTTACCCCCAAGAGACCCAGTACTTC.

V gene TRBV24-1 combines with J gene TRBJ1-5; D is ambiguous. With 9 bases removed from V and 0 bases from J, the gap between germline ends came to 11 bases. The CDR3 is 14 amino acids. Germline CDR1 is KGHDR and CDR2 is SFDVKD. CDR3 sequence (DNA): TGTGCCACCGGCGGGATAATTAGCAATCAGCCCCAGCATTTT. This translates into CATGGIISNQPQHF.

A note on this clone: One junction end does not reproduce the germline sequence, and a read error may be involved. The chain is built from TRBV4-2 and TRBJ2-7, with TRBD2 identical over 8 bases. CDR3 length: 16 amino acids. The germline gives CDR1 LGHNA, CDR2 YNFKEQ. The CDR3 DNA sequence: TGTGCCAGCAGCCAACGGTCGGGGGGGGGCTCCGACGAGCAGTACTTC. This sequence encodes CASSQRSGGGSDEQYF.

This sequence joins TRBV6-5 and TRBJ2-3; D is undetermined. The CDR3 covers 14 residues. Germline CDR1 and CDR2: MNHEY and SVGAGI. V lost 6 bases and J lost 2, with 12 bases in between. In DNA, the CDR3 is TGTGCCAGCAGCCTGGTGGCCGACACAGATACGCAGTATTTT. Its protein is CASSLVADTDTQYF.

About this clone itself: The germline gene is not matched at one end of the junction; a read error may be the cause. The chain employs TRBV11-2 and TRBJ2-3, with 11 bases lining up with TRBD2. The CDR3 spans 15 residues. CDR1 is SGHAT, CDR2 FQNNGV, per germline. The CDR3 coding sequence is TGTGCCAGCCGCTTTAGCGGGGGGGCGTCCGATACGCAGTATTTT. Protein product: CASRFSGGASDTQYF.